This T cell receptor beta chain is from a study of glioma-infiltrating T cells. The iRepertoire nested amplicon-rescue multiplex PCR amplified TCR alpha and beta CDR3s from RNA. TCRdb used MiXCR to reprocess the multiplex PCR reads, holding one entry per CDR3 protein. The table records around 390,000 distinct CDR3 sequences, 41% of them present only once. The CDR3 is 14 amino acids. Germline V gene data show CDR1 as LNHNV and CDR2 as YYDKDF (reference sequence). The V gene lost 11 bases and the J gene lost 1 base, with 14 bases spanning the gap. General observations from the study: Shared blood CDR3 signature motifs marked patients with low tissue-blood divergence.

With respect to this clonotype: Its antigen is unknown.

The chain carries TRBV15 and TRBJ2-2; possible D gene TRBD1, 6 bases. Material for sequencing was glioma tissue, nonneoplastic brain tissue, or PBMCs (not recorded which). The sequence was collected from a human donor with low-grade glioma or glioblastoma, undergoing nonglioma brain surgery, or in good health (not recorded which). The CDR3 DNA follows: TGTGCCTCCCGGACAGAATTGAACACCGGGGAGCTGTTTTTT. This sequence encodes CASRTELNTGELFF.